The T cell receptor beta chain under discussion was sequenced for a study of post-analysis software for immune sequencing data. Study-wide results and limits: Controls showed lower frequencies than patients for roughly five TRBV segments, and TRBV5-6, TRBV5-1 and TRBV20-1 were among these. Controls had significantly higher normalized Chao1 diversity than multiple sclerosis patients.

Points on this clonotype: The antigen remains undetermined.

V trimming: 9 bases; J trimming: 4 bases; junction bases outside the gene matches: 15. The V gene's germline CDR1 is LNHDA and CDR2 SQIVND (reference sequence). The CDR3 contains 15 residues. Prepared TCR beta cDNA libraries contained unique molecular identifiers. The authors obtained roughly 500,000 cDNA molecules from about 0.94 to 9.7 million T cells. TCRdb re-called the PCR reads through MiXCR, storing one row per CDR3 protein. The table shows about 160,000 distinct CDR3 sequences, with about 34% occurring only once. The sequence came from a girl between 5 and 17 years old with multiple sclerosis. V and J are TRBV19 and TRBJ2-7; 7 positions match TRBD2. This material consisted of blood, taken after autologous hematopoietic stem cell transplantation. CDR3 coding DNA: TGTGCCAGCGCCCGAGGGTGGGCGGGAGATTACGAGCAGTACTTC. Translation gives CASARGWAGDYEQYF.